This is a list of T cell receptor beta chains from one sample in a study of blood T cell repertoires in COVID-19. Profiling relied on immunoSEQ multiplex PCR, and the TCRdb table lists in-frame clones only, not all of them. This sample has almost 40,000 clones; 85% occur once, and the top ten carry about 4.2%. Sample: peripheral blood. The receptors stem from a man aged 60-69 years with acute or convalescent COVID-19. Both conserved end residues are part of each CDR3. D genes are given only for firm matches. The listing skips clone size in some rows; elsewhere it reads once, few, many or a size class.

DNA: TGTGCCAGCTCGAGGGAGATGTACACTGAAGCTTTCTTT
CDR3: CASSREMYTEAFF
J: TRBJ1-1
V: TRBV7-3
size: NA
D: NA
length: 13

DNA: TGTGCCAGCAGCGACGGGACAGGGGGCTCGGATACGCAGTATTTT
CDR3: CASSDGTGGSDTQYF
J: TRBJ2-3
V: TRBV7-8
size: NA
D: TRBD1
length: 15

DNA: TGTGCCAGCACCACAGGAAACTATGGCTACACCTTC
CDR3: CASTTGNYGYTF
J: TRBJ1-2
V: TRBV5-4
size: NA
D: NA
length: 12

DNA: TGTGCCAGCAGCTCCGGGACAGGTGAAAAACTGTTTTTT
CDR3: CASSSGTGEKLFF
J: TRBJ1-4
V: TRBV9
size: NA
D: TRBD1
length: 13

DNA: TGTGCCAGCAGCCAAATGACAGGGGCAGGACAGTACTTC
CDR3: CASSQMTGAGQYF
J: TRBJ2-7
V: TRBV3-1/TRBV3-2
size: NA
D: TRBD1
length: 13

DNA: TGCGCCAGCAGCCAAGACAGAAACTACGAGCAGTACTTC
CDR3: CASSQDRNYEQYF
J: TRBJ2-7
V: TRBV4-1
size: once
D: NA
length: 13

DNA: TGTGCCTCCTCGTCCCCTGGAAACACCATATATTTT
CDR3: CASSSPGNTIYF
J: TRBJ1-3
V: TRBV6-5
size: NA
D: NA
length: 12

DNA: TGTGCCAGCAGTTTTACCCCCGGGGGGGGCGCCCTCTACGAGCAGTACTTC
CDR3: CASSFTPGGGALYEQYF
J: TRBJ2-7
V: TRBV28
size: NA
D: TRBD2
length: 17

DNA: TGTGCCAGCAGCGAAACAGGGGGCTACACTGAAGCTTTCTTT
CDR3: CASSETGGYTEAFF
J: TRBJ1-1
V: TRBV7-2
size: NA
D: TRBD1
length: 14

DNA: TGTGCCAGCAGTTGGGACAGGCGTCGTCCCCAGTTCTTC
CDR3: CASSWDRRRPQFF
J: TRBJ2-1
V: TRBV27
size: NA
D: TRBD1
length: 13

DNA: TGTGCCAGCATACAGGGGTGGGGATCCTACGAGCAGTACTTC
CDR3: CASIQGWGSYEQYF
J: TRBJ2-7
V: TRBV21-1
size: few
D: NA
length: 14

DNA: TGTGCCAGCTCACCCCGCCCTAGCGGGAGAAGTGCAGATACGCAGTATTTT
CDR3: CASSPRPSGRSADTQYF
J: TRBJ2-3
V: TRBV18
size: NA
D: TRBD2
length: 17

DNA: TGTGCCAGCAGTCGGATACTAGCGGGGGGCACAGATACGCAGTATTTT
CDR3: CASSRILAGGTDTQYF
J: TRBJ2-3
V: TRBV6-2/TRBV6-3
size: NA
D: TRBD2
length: 16

DNA: TGTGCCAGCAGCGGGGGACTAGAGGTCGACGAGCAGTACTTC
CDR3: CASSGGLEVDEQYF
J: TRBJ2-7
V: TRBV9
size: NA
D: TRBD2
length: 14

DNA: TGTGCTAGTGGTTTGGTCTTCGAACCCGGGACAGTAGCCTACGAGCAGTACTTC
CDR3: CASGLVFEPGTVAYEQYF
J: TRBJ2-7
V: TRBV12-5
size: NA
D: TRBD1
length: 18

DNA: TGCGCCAGCAGCCAAGCTGGGACTAGCGGGAGCCCCGGGGAGCTGTTTTTT
CDR3: CASSQAGTSGSPGELFF
J: TRBJ2-2
V: TRBV4-1
size: NA
D: TRBD2
length: 17

DNA: TGTGCCAGCAGCCCCCCCGGGGACAGGGAAGCTTTCTTT
CDR3: CASSPPGDREAFF
J: TRBJ1-1
V: TRBV6-2/TRBV6-3
size: few
D: TRBD1
length: 13

DNA: TGTGCCAGCAGCCAGAGACAGGGTCCATCGGGGGAGCTGTTTTTT
CDR3: CASSQRQGPSGELFF
J: TRBJ2-2
V: TRBV7-6
size: NA
D: TRBD1
length: 15

DNA: TGTGCCAGCAGTTCGGCAGGGGCAACAAACTATGGCTACACCTTC
CDR3: CASSSAGATNYGYTF
J: TRBJ1-2
V: TRBV7-9
size: NA
D: NA
length: 15

DNA: TGTGCCAGCAGCTTAGGAAGGGGGACAGTCCCCTACGAGCAGTACTTC
CDR3: CASSLGRGTVPYEQYF
J: TRBJ2-7
V: TRBV7-2
size: NA
D: TRBD1
length: 16

DNA: TGTGCCATCAATAACGGGAGGGCCAATGAGCAGTTCTTC
CDR3: CAINNGRANEQFF
J: TRBJ2-1
V: TRBV10-3
size: NA
D: TRBD2
length: 13

DNA: TGTGCCACCCACGGGGGTCCCACTGAAGCTTTCTTT
CDR3: CATHGGPTEAFF
J: TRBJ1-1
V: TRBV11-2
size: NA
D: NA
length: 12

DNA: TGCGCCAGCAGCCCCAAGCCGGGACAGTCAAATGAAAAACTGTTTTTT
CDR3: CASSPKPGQSNEKLFF
J: TRBJ1-4
V: TRBV5-1
size: few
D: TRBD1
length: 16

DNA: TGTGCCAGCAGTCGCTACGGAGCCTACGAGCAGTACTTC
CDR3: CASSRYGAYEQYF
J: TRBJ2-7
V: TRBV5-6
size: NA
D: NA
length: 13

DNA: TGTGCCAGCAGCGAGGGGGGGGCTAGACGAGATACGCAGTATTTT
CDR3: CASSEGGARRDTQYF
J: TRBJ2-3
V: TRBV11-3
size: NA
D: NA
length: 15

DNA: TGCGCCAGCAGCTTGGGAGCGGGGGGCCCACAGTACGAGCAGTACTTC
CDR3: CASSLGAGGPQYEQYF
J: TRBJ2-7
V: TRBV5-1
size: NA
D: TRBD2
length: 16

DNA: TGTGCCAGCCCACAGGGGACTCAGAGGGGGAGGCAGTTCTTC
CDR3: CASPQGTQRGRQFF
J: TRBJ2-1
V: TRBV2
size: NA
D: NA
length: 14

DNA: TGCAGTGCTAGTACAGGACCCCCGCGAGAGACCCAGTACTTC
CDR3: CSASTGPPRETQYF
J: TRBJ2-5
V: TRBV20-1
size: NA
D: NA
length: 14

DNA: TGTGCCAGCCGCCGGTCTAACACTGAAGCTTTCTTT
CDR3: CASRRSNTEAFF
J: TRBJ1-1
V: TRBV12-3/TRBV12-4
size: NA
D: NA
length: 12

DNA: TGTGCCATCAAGGGACAGGGGGCTTCACCCCTCCACTTT
CDR3: CAIKGQGASPLHF
J: TRBJ1-6
V: TRBV10-3
size: NA
D: TRBD1
length: 13

DNA: TGTGCCAGCAGCTCGACAGGGAACTATGGCTACACCTTC
CDR3: CASSSTGNYGYTF
J: TRBJ1-2
V: TRBV5-4
size: NA
D: TRBD1
length: 13

DNA: TGTGCCAGCAGGATACTGGGACAGGGAAATGAAAAACTGTTTTTT
CDR3: CASRILGQGNEKLFF
J: TRBJ1-4
V: TRBV2
size: NA
D: TRBD1
length: 15

DNA: TGTGCCAGCAGCTTCCGACTAGCGGGGGGCCCTACAAACACCGGGGAGCTGTTTTTT
CDR3: CASSFRLAGGPTNTGELFF
J: TRBJ2-2
V: TRBV7-2
size: once
D: TRBD2
length: 19

DNA: TGTGCCAGTAGTACGGGGATAACGAACACCGGGGAGCTGTTTTTT
CDR3: CASSTGITNTGELFF
J: TRBJ2-2
V: TRBV19
size: NA
D: NA
length: 15

DNA: TGTGCCAGTAGTCCCCCCCCTTCAGGGGAGGGAGAGACCCAGTACTTC
CDR3: CASSPPPSGEGETQYF
J: TRBJ2-5
V: TRBV19
size: once
D: NA
length: 16

DNA: TGTGCCAGCAGCCGAACGGGACTAGCGGGAGGAACTGTCCCATACGAGCAGTACTTC
CDR3: CASSRTGLAGGTVPYEQYF
J: TRBJ2-7
V: TRBV7-9
size: NA
D: TRBD2
length: 19

DNA: TGTGCCAGCAGTCCCCGAGCGGGGGACCTAAATGAGCAGTTCTTC
CDR3: CASSPRAGDLNEQFF
J: TRBJ2-1
V: TRBV7-2
size: NA
D: TRBD2
length: 15

DNA: TGTGCCAGCAGCTTAAGACAGACCAACACTGAAGCTTTCTTT
CDR3: CASSLRQTNTEAFF
J: TRBJ1-1
V: TRBV5-6
size: NA
D: NA
length: 14

DNA: TGTGCCAGCTCACCGATAGTGACAGGAACCGACAAGACCCAGTACTTC
CDR3: CASSPIVTGTDKTQYF
J: TRBJ2-5
V: TRBV18
size: NA
D: NA
length: 16

DNA: TGTGCCAGCAGCGTAGTAGGAGGGGACACTGAAGCTTTCTTT
CDR3: CASSVVGGDTEAFF
J: TRBJ1-1
V: TRBV9
size: NA
D: NA
length: 14

DNA: TGTGCCAGTAGTGGGGAGGGACAAGAGACCCAGTACTTC
CDR3: CASSGEGQETQYF
J: TRBJ2-5
V: TRBV19
size: NA
D: TRBD2
length: 13

DNA: TGTGCCAGTAGTAGACAGGGGACCAGCAATCAGCCCCAGCATTTT
CDR3: CASSRQGTSNQPQHF
J: TRBJ1-5
V: TRBV19
size: once
D: TRBD1
length: 15

DNA: TGTGCCAGCTCACCAGGGCTTGGGCAACCTTCCTACAATGAGCAGTTCTTC
CDR3: CASSPGLGQPSYNEQFF
J: TRBJ2-1
V: TRBV18
size: NA
D: NA
length: 17

DNA: TGTGCCAGCAGTTTAAGGAGCTCCTATAATTCACCCCTCCACTTT
CDR3: CASSLRSSYNSPLHF
J: TRBJ1-6
V: TRBV2
size: NA
D: NA
length: 15

DNA: TGCGCCAGCAGCTTTAGCAGGGTCGGATCGAACACTGAAGCTTTCTTT
CDR3: CASSFSRVGSNTEAFF
J: TRBJ1-1
V: TRBV5-1
size: NA
D: NA
length: 16